The 13 T cell receptor beta chains below all came from one sample that was sequenced in a study of OX40 agonist ivuxolimab in advanced cancers. Method: immunoSEQ multiplex PCR; TCRdb's copy keeps in-frame clones and lacks some. The sample includes around 70,000 clones, less than 90% seen only once; the top ten take 0.53%. Sequenced material: CD4+ or CD8+ T cells sorted from blood, taken in a trial of the OX40 agonist ivuxolimab. Receptors originate from an adult with an advanced solid tumor such as melanoma, head and neck, liver or kidney cancer.

This clone appeared once. V is TRBV5-5 and J is TRBJ2-7; tentative D call: TRBD2 (6 bases). CDR3 length equals 14 residues. CDR1 is SGHKS, CDR2 YYEKEE, per germline (reference sequence). V was clipped by 4 bases and J by 0 bases, with 11 bases between them. The CDR3 coding sequence is TGTGCCAGCAGCGAATCGGGAGTCTCCTACGAGCAGTACTTC. Protein product: CASSESGVSYEQYF.

V gene TRBV30 combines with J gene TRBJ1-2, with D possibly matching TRBD1 (6 bases). CDR3 size: 12 residues. Looked up from germline, CDR1 is GTSNPN and CDR2 is SVGIG (reference sequence). Trimming cost V 0 bases and J 7 bases, with 9 bases left between them. CDR3 in DNA: TGTGCCTGGAGTGTATGGGGGGCTGGCTACACCTTC. This gives the protein CAWSVWGAGYTF.

This clone was observed once. The gene calls are TRBV6-5 and TRBJ2-1; 8 positions match TRBD2. The trim removed 1 base at V and 5 bases at J, leaving 4 bases unmatched. Germline CDR1 MNHEY, CDR2 SVGAGI. The CDR3 contains 15 residues. DNA for the CDR3: TGTGCCAGCAGTTACTGGCGGGAGGTTAACAATGAGCAGTTCTTC. Its translation: CASSYWREVNNEQFF.

This chain connects TRBV19 to TRBJ1-1; the D gene is possibly TRBD1 (6 bases). Germline values: CDR1 LNHDA, CDR2 SQIVND (reference sequence). The length of the CDR3 is 14 residues. V was pared by 6 bases and J by 0 bases, with 11 bases between. The DNA for the CDR3 is TGTGCCAGTAGGACAGGTGGAATGAACACTGAAGCTTTCTTT. Amino acid sequence: CASRTGGMNTEAFF.

J is TRBJ2-7 and V is TRBV7-3, with 12 bases fitting TRBD2. The CDR3 consists of 16 residues. The V and J ends lost 0 bases and 5 bases, in that order; junction bases with no gene match: 5. The germline CDR1 and CDR2 sequences are SGHTA and FQGTGA. Here the CDR3 reads CASSLTGLAGGNEQYF. The DNA of the CDR3 is TGTGCCAGCAGCTTAACGGGACTAGCGGGTGGCAACGAGCAGTACTTC.

The V and J genes are TRBV28 and TRBJ2-7, with 7 positions matching TRBD1. Germline V CDR1 and CDR2: MDHEN, SYDVKM. The CDR3 spans 14 residues. The V and J ends lost 6 bases and 5 bases, in that order; junction bases with no gene match: 10. CDR3 nucleotides: TGTGCCAGCAGGAGAGACAGGGTTTACAACGAGCAGTACTTC. Encoded protein: CASRRDRVYNEQYF.

The V call is TRBV6-5, the J call TRBJ2-5; TRBD1 might be the D (6 bases). This CDR3 region has 13 residues. The V end was cut by 5 bases, the J end by 5 bases, with 12 bases between. CDR1 is MNHEY, CDR2 SVGAGI, per germline. The CDR3, as DNA: TGTGCCAGCAGTACCAGGGGATTGGAGACCCAGTACTTC. It codes for CASSTRGLETQYF.

The chain recombines TRBV29-1 with TRBJ1-1; 7 bases fit TRBD1. Germline CDR1 and CDR2: SQVTM and ANQGSEA. The junction had 10 bases not matched to a gene; V was cut back by 5 bases and J by 7 bases. CDR3 length equals 13 residues. The CDR3 loop is CSVSTDRVGEAFF. As DNA, the CDR3 is TGCAGCGTTTCAACCGACAGGGTAGGTGAAGCTTTCTTT.

CDR3 sequence (DNA): TGTGCCAGCACCTCCCAGGGGGCAACAGATACGCAGTATTTT. Protein: CASTSQGATDTQYF. The rearrangement joins TRBV5-4 to TRBJ2-3, with 8 bases lining up with TRBD1. V was clipped by 6 bases and J by 3 bases; unmatched bases: 6. This CDR3 is built from 14 residues. Germline V CDR1 and CDR2: SGHNT, YYREEE (reference sequence).

The rearrangement uses TRBV30 and TRBJ1-1, with 9 bases lining up with TRBD1. Germline loops: CDR1 GTSNPN, CDR2 SVGIG (reference sequence). The CDR3 is 15 residues long. J gave up 2 bases and V 4 bases, and 8 bases lay outside the gene matches. The CDR3 spells CAWITPGQGNTEAFF. CDR3 sequence (DNA): TGTGCCTGGATTACACCGGGACAGGGTAACACTGAAGCTTTCTTT.

The chain combines TRBV28 with TRBJ1-5; the match to TRBD1 covers 8 bases. The J segment lost 0 bases and the V segment lost 4 bases, leaving 11 bases of the junction unmatched. The CDR3 has 18 residues. Germline loops: CDR1 MDHEN, CDR2 SYDVKM. The CDR3 spells CASSSGQGRSYSNQPQHF. Written as DNA, the CDR3 is TGTGCCAGCAGTTCTGGACAGGGCCGCTCTTATAGCAATCAGCCCCAGCATTTT. The full variable domain, its missing parts supplied by reference TRBV28 and TRBJ1-5, is DVKVTQSSRYLVKRTGEKVFLECVQDMDHENMFWYRQDPGLGLRLIYFSYDVKMKEKGDIPEGYSVSREKKERFSLILESASTNQTSMYLCASSSGQGRSYSNQPQHFGDGTRLSIL.

This clone counts as medium-sized. Distinct nucleotide sequences in the sample also encode this CDR3. V usage is TRBV15 and J usage is TRBJ2-7, with 7 bases aligning to TRBD1. CDR3 size: 15 residues. The V gene's germline CDR1 is LNHNV and CDR2 YYDKDF (reference sequence). The ends lost 1 base at V and 0 bases at J; junction bases unmatched: 3. The CDR3 protein is CATSRGRDSSYEQYF. CDR3 bases: TGTGCCACCAGCAGAGGACGGGACAGCTCCTACGAGCAGTACTTC.

The chain has TRBV5-4 and TRBJ2-1, with 13 bases aligning to TRBD2. J gave up 2 bases and V 4 bases, and 9 bases lay outside the gene matches. The CDR3 has 18 residues. Germline values: CDR1 SGHNT, CDR2 YYREEE (reference sequence). The CDR3 loop is CASSPGLAGDPPYNEQFF. The CDR3 DNA is TGTGCCAGCAGCCCTGGACTAGCGGGGGATCCACCCTACAATGAGCAGTTCTTC.